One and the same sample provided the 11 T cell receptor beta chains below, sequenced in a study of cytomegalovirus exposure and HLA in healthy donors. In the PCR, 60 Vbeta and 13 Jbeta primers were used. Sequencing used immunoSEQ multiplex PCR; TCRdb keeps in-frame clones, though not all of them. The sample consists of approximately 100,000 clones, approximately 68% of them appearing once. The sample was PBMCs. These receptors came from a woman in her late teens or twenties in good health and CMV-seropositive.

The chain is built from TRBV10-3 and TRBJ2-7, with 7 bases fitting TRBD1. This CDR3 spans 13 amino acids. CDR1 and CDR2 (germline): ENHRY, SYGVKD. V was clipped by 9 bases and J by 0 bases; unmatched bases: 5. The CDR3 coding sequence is TGTGCCATGGCCGGGACAGACTCCTACGAGCAGTACTTC. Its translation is CAMAGTDSYEQYF.

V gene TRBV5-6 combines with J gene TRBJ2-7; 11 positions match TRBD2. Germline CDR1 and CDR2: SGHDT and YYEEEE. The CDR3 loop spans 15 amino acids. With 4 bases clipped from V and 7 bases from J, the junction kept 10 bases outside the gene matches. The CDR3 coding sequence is TGTGCCAGCAGCAGTCCATTAGCGGGAGGGAGGGAGCAGTACTTC. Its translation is CASSSPLAGGREQYF.

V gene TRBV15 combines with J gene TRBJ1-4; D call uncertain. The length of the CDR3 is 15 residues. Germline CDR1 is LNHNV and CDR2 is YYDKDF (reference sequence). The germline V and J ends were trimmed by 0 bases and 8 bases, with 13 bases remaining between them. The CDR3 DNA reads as TGTGCCACCAGCAGAGACAGGTTCGTCGTCGAAAAACTGTTTTTT. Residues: CATSRDRFVVEKLFF.

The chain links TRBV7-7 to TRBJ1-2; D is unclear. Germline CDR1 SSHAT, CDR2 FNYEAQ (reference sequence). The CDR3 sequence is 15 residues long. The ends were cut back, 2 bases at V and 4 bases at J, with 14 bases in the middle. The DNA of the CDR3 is TGTGCCAGCAGCTTATTAACCTTAACGGGCTATGGCTACACCTTC. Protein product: CASSLLTLTGYGYTF. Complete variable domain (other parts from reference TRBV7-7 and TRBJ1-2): GAGVSQSPRYKVTKRGQDVTLRCDPISSHATLYWYQQALGQGPEFLTYFNYEAQPDKSGLPSDRFSAERPEGSISTLTIQRTEQRDSAMYRCASSLLTLTGYGYTFGSGTRLTVV.

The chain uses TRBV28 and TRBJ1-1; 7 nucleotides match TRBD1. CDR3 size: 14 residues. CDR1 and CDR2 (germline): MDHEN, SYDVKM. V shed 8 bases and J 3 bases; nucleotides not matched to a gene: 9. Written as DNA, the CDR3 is TGTGCCAGCCTTACCCGGGACAGCGACACTGAAGCTTTCTTT. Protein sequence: CASLTRDSDTEAFF.

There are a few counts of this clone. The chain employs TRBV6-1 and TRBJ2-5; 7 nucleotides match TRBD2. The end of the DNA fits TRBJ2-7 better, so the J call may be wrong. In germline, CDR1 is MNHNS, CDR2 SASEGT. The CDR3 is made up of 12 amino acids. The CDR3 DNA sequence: TGTGCCAGCAGTGCTAGCGGCTACGAGCAGTACTTC. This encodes CASSASGYEQYF.

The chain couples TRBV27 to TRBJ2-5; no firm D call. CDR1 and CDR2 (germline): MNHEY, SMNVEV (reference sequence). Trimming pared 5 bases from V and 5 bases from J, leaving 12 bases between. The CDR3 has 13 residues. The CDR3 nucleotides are TGTGCCAGCAGTAAGCTAACCGGGGAGACCCAGTACTTC. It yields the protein CASSKLTGETQYF.

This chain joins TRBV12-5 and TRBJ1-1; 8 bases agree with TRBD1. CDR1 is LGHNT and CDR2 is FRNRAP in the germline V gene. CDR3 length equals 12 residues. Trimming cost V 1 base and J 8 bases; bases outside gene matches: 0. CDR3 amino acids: CASGLGTGEAFF. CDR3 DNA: TGTGCTAGTGGTTTGGGGACAGGGGAAGCTTTCTTT.

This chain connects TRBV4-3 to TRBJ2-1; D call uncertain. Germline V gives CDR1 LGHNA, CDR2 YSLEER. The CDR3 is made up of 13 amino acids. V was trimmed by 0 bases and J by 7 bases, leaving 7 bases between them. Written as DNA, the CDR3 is TGCGCCAGCAGCCAAGATCCAGCGAATGAGCAGTTCTTC. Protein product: CASSQDPANEQFF.

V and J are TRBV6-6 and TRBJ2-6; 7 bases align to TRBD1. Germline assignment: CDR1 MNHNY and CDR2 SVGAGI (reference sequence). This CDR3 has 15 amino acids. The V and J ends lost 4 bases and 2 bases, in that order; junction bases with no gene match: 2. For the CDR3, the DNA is TGTGCCAGCAGTTTCGACAGGGCTGGGGCCAACGTCCTGACTTTC. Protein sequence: CASSFDRAGANVLTF.

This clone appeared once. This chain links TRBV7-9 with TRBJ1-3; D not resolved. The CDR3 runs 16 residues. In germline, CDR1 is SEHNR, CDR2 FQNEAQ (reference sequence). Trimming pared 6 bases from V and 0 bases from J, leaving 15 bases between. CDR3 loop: CASSGGRNTSGNTIYF. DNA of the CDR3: TGTGCCAGCAGTGGCGGGCGGAACACCTCTGGAAACACCATATATTTT.